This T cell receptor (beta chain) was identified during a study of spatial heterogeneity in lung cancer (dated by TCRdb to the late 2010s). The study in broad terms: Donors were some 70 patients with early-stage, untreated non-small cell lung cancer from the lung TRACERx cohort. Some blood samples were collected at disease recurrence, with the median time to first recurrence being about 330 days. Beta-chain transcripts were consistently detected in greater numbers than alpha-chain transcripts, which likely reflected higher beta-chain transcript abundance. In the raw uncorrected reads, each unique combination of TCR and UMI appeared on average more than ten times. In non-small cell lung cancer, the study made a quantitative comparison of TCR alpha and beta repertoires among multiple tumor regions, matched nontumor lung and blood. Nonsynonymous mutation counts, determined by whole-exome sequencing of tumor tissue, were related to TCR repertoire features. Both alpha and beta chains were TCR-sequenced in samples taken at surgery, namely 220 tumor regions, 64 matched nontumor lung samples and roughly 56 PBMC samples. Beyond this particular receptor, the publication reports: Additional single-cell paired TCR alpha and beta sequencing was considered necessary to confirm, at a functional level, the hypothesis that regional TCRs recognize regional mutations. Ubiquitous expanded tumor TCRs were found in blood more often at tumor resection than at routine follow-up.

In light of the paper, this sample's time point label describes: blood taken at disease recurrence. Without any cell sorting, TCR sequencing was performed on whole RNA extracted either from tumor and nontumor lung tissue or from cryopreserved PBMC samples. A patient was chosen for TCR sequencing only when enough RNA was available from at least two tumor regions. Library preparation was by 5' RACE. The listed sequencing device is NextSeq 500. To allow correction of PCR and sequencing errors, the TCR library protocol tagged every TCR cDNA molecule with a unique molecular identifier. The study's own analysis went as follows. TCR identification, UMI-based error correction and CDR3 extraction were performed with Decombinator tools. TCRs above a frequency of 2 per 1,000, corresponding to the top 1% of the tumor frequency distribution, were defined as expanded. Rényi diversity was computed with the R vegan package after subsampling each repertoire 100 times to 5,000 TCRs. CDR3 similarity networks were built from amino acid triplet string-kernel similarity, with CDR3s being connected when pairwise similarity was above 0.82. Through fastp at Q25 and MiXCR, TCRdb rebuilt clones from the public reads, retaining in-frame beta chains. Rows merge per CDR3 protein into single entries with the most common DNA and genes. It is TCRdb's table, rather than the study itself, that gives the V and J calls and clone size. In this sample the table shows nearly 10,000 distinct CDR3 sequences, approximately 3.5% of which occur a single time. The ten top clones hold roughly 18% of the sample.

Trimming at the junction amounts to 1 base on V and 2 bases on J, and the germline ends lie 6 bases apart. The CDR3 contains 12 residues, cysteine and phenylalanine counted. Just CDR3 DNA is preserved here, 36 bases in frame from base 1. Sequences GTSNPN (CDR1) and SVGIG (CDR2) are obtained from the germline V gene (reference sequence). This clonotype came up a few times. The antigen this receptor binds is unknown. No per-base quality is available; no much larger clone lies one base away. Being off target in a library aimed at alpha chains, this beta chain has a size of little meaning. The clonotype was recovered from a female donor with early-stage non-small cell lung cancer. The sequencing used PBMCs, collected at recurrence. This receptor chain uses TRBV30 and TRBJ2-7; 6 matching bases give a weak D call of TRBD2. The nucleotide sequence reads TGTGCCTGGAGTGCGGGGGCCTACGAGCAGTACTTC. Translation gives CAWSAGAYEQYF.